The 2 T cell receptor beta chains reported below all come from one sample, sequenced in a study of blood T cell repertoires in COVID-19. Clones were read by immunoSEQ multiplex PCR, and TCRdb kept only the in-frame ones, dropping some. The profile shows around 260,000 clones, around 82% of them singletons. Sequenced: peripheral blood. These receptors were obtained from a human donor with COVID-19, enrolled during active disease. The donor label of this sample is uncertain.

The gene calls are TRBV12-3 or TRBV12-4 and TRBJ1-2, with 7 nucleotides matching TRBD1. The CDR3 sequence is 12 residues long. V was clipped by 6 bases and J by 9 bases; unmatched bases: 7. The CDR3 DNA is TGTGCCAGCAGCGGGACAGCATTTCGCTACACCTTC. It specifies CASSGTAFRYTF.

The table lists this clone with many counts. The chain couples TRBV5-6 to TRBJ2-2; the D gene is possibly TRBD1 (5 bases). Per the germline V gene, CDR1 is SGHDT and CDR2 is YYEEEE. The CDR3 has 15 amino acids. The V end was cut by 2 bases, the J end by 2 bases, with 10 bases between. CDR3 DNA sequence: TGTGCCAGCAGCTTCGCGGACATTAACACCGGGGAGCTGTTTTTT. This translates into CASSFADINTGELFF.